What follows describes a single T cell receptor (beta chain). The data derive from a study of cytomegalovirus exposure and HLA in healthy donors. This PCR relied on a set of 60 Vbeta primers and 13 Jbeta primers. Method: immunoSEQ multiplex PCR; TCRdb's copy keeps in-frame clones and lacks some. The sample has around 65,000 clones; about 80% are singletons. The receptor's source is a man aged 45-65 years in good health and CMV-seropositive. The sample consisted of PBMCs.

The CDR3 protein is CASSPLETGNNYGYTF. CDR3 sequence (DNA): TGTGCCAGCTCACCGCTTGAGACAGGGAATAACTATGGCTACACCTTC. This chain links TRBV18 with TRBJ1-2, with 7 positions matching TRBD1. V dropped 3 bases and J dropped 1; count of bases not matched to a gene: 8. This CDR3 has 16 residues. Germline CDR1 and CDR2: KGHSH and LQKENI.